This T cell receptor beta chain is drawn from a study of control samples from healthy donors and cancer patients. Germline V gene lookup returns CDR1 SGHKS and CDR2 YYEKEE (reference sequence). The CDR3 loop spans 14 amino acids. With 0 bases removed from V and 6 bases from J, the gap between germline ends came to 10 bases. Measured with immunoSEQ multiplex PCR; TCRdb has only the in-frame clones, and not every one. The sample holds about 160,000 clones, roughly 90% seen once. Sequencing used blood. This TCR was sampled from a woman in her 30s in good health. The chain employs TRBV5-5 and TRBJ1-5; no clear D gene. This CDR3 reads CASSLGLSRQPQHF. The CDR3 DNA sequence: TGTGCCAGCAGCTTGGGCCTGTCCCGTCAGCCCCAGCATTTT. The full variable domain, its missing parts supplied by reference TRBV5-5 and TRBJ1-5, is DAGVTQSPTHLIKTRGQQVTLRCSPISGHKSVSWYQQVLGQGPQFIFQYYEKEERGRGNFPDRFSARQFPNYSSELNVNALLLGDSALYLCASSLGLSRQPQHFGDGTRLSIL.